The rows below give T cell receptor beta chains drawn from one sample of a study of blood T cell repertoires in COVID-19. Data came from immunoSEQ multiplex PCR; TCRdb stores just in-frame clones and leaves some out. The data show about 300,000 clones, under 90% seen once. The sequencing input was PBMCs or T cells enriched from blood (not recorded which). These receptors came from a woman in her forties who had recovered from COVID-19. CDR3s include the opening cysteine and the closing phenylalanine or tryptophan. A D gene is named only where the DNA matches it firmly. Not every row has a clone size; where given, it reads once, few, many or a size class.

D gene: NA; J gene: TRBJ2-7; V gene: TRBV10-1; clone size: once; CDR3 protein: CANRGAYPAEQYF; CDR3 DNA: TGCGCCAACCGGGGGGCCTACCCCGCCGAGCAGTACTTC
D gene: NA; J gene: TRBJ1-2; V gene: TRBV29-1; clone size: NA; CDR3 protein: CSVGEGRGYTF; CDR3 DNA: TGCAGCGTTGGCGAGGGCAGAGGCTACACCTTC
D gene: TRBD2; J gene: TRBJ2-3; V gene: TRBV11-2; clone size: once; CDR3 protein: CASSFRGGDTQYF; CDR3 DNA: TGTGCCAGCAGCTTTCGGGGGGGGGATACGCAGTATTTT
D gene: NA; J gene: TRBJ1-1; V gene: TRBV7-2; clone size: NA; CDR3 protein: CASSPDRGWNTEAFF; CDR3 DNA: TGTGCCAGCAGCCCCGATCGGGGGTGGAACACTGAAGCTTTCTTT
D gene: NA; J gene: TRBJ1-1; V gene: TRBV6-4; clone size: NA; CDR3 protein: CASTSADGTLIRNTEAFF; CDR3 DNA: TGTGCCAGCACCTCTGCCGATGGGACACTTATAAGGAACACTGAAGCTTTCTTT
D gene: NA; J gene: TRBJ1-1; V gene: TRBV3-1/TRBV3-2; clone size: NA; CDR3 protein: CASSQDRGTEAFF; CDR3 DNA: TGTGCCAGCAGCCAAGACAGGGGCACTGAAGCTTTCTTT
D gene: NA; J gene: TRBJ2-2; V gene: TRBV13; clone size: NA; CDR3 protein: CASSIARRGNTGELFF; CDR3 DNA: TGTGCCAGCAGCATAGCCCGGCGGGGGAACACCGGGGAGCTGTTTTTT
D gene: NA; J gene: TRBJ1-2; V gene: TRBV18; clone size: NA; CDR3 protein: CASSPRQNEYTF; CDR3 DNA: TGTGCCAGCTCACCACGACAGAACGAATACACCTTC
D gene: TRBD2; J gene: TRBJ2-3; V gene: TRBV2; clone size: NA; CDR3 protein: CASSGVGTSGRDTQYF; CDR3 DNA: TGTGCCAGCAGTGGTGTCGGGACTAGTGGACGAGATACGCAGTATTTT
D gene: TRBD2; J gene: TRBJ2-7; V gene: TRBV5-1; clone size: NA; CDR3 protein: CASSLLADTTGEQYF; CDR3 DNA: TGCGCCAGCAGCTTGCTAGCGGACACAACCGGGGAGCAGTACTTC
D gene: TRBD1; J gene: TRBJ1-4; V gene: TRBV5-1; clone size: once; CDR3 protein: CASSLGGASEKLFF; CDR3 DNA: TGCGCCAGCAGTTTAGGGGGCGCGTCGGAAAAACTGTTTTTT
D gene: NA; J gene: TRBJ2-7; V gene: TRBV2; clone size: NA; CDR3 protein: CASSDRRGVAEQYF; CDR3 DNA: TGTGCCAGCAGTGATAGGAGGGGCGTTGCCGAGCAGTACTTC
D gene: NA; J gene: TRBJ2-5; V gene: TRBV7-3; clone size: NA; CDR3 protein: CASSWTAEETQYF; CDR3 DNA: TGTGCCAGCAGCTGGACAGCGGAAGAGACCCAGTACTTC
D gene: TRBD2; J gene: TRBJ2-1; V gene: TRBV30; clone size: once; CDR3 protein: CAWSVRRLAGAYNEQFF; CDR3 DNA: TGTGCCTGGAGTGTACGGCGACTAGCGGGAGCTTACAATGAGCAGTTCTTC
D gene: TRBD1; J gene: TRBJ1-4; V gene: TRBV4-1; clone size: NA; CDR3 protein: CASSHGQDPTNEKLFF; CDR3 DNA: TGCGCCAGCAGCCACGGACAGGATCCGACTAATGAAAAACTGTTTTTT
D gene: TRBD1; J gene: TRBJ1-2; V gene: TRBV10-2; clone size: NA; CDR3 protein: CASSESEDRVNGYTF; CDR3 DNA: TGCGCCAGCAGTGAGTCAGAAGACAGGGTGAATGGCTACACCTTC
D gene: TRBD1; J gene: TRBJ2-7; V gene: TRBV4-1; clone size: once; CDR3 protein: CASSLTGTGPYEQYF; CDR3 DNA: TGCGCCAGCAGCCTGACCGGGACAGGACCCTACGAGCAGTACTTC
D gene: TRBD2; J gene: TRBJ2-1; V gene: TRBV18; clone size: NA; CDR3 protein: CASSPLGGLAEQFF; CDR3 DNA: TGTGCCAGCTCACCACTGGGGGGACTAGCGGAGCAGTTCTTC
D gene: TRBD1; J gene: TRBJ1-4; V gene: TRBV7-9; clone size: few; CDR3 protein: CASSQGQFNEKLFF; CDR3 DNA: TGTGCCAGCAGCCAGGGACAGTTTAATGAAAAACTGTTTTTT
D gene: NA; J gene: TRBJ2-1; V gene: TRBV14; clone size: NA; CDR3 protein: CASSFQLGAYNEQFF; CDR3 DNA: TGTGCCAGCAGCTTTCAGCTGGGAGCCTACAATGAGCAGTTCTTC
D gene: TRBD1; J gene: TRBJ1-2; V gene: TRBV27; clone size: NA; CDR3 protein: CASSSPGQGREGYTF; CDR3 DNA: TGTGCCAGCAGTTCCCCGGGACAGGGGAGAGAAGGCTACACCTTC
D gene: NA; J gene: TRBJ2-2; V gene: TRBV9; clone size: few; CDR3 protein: CASSAKPGQNTGELFF; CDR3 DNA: TGTGCCAGCAGCGCCAAACCAGGGCAGAACACCGGGGAGCTGTTTTTT
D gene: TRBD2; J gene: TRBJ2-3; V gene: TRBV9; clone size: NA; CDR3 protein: CASSVGTSGYWRRGLWRDTQYF; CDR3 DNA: TGTGCCAGCAGCGTGGGTACTAGCGGTTATTGGAGACGAGGACTTTGGAGAGATACGCAGTATTTT
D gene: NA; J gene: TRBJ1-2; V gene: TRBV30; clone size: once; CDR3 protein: CAWSQTGSPPGYGYTF; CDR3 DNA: TGTGCCTGGAGTCAAACCGGGAGCCCCCCTGGATATGGCTACACCTTC
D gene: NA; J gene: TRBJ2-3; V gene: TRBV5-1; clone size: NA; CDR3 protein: CASTPVGGGGSDTQYF; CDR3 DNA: TGCGCCAGCACCCCGGTCGGGGGAGGAGGCTCAGATACGCAGTATTTT
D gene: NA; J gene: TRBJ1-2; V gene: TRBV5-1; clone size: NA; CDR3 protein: CASSSGGPPNYGYTF; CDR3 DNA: TGCGCCAGCAGCTCCGGTGGGCCTCCTAACTATGGCTACACCTTC
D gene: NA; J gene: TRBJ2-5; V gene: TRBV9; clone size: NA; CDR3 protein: CASSVDGLQETQYF; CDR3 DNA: TGTGCCAGCAGCGTAGATGGACTCCAAGAGACCCAGTACTTC
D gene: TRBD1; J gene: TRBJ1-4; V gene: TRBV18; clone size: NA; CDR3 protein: CASSEGQGSVGLFF; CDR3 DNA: TGTGCCAGCTCGGAGGGACAGGGTAGCGTCGGACTGTTTTTT
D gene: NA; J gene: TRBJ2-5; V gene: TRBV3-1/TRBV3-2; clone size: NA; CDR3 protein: CASSDRTAQETQYF; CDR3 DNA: TGTGCCAGCAGCGACCGGACAGCCCAAGAGACCCAGTACTTC
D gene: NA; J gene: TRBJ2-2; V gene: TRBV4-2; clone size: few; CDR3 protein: CASSQGPRAGTGELFF; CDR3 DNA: TGTGCCAGCAGCCAAGGTCCCAGGGCAGGGACCGGGGAGCTGTTTTTT